The present T cell receptor (beta chain) was sequenced within a study of OX40 agonist ivuxolimab in advanced cancers. Turning to the study itself: Patients got intravenous ivuxolimab at 0.01 to 10 mg/kg every 2 weeks. Findings and limits, study-wide: At 0.1 to 3.0 mg/kg and by week 6, clonal expansion occurred in CD4+ and CD8+ blood T cells. Undetermined was the antigen specificity of the expanded peripheral T cells. The mean number of expanded clones was higher in CD8+ T cells than in CD4+.

V gave up 0 bases and J gave up 8 bases, with 14 bases separating them. CDR3 length: 14 residues. Germline V lookup: CDR1 SGHRS, CDR2 YFSETQ. With respect to this clone: Its target is unknown.

Data came from immunoSEQ multiplex PCR; TCRdb stores just in-frame clones and leaves some out. Found here are 50,000 to 70,000 clones, over 75% of them singletons; the top ten hold 13% to 15%. This specimen consisted of CD4+ or CD8+ T cells sorted from blood, obtained in a trial of the OX40 agonist ivuxolimab. The chain combines TRBV5-1 with TRBJ1-2; D gene unclear. This sequence originates from an adult with an advanced solid tumor such as melanoma, head and neck, liver or kidney cancer. This CDR3 reads CASSLDKFGEGYTF. In DNA, the CDR3 is TGCGCCAGCAGCTTGGATAAGTTCGGGGAAGGCTACACCTTC. Full variable domain (missing parts from reference TRBV5-1 and TRBJ1-2): KAGVTQTPRYLIKTRGQQVTLSCSPISGHRSVSWYQQTPGQGLQFLFEYFSETQRNKGNFPGRFSGRQFSNSRSEMNVSTLELGDSALYLCASSLDKFGEGYTFGSGTRLTVV.